This T cell receptor beta chain was obtained from a study of CD8+ T cells in alopecia areata. In the study overall: Those patients who were treated received oral tofacitinib, which was given at 5 to 10 mg twice daily for moderate-to-severe alopecia areata.

RNA was extracted and reverse transcribed into cDNA as the sequencing template. Sequenced by immunoSEQ multiplex PCR; TCRdb stores in-frame clones only, minus some. The sample lists 150,000 to 200,000 clones, about three fifths occurring once. Treatment here: oral pan-JAK inhibitor, 5-10 mg twice daily. Lesional scalp punch biopsies and peripheral blood came from alopecia areata patients. On this clone: Its matching antigen is unknown.

Points from the study as a whole: Clonality exceeded that of normal scalp in lesional scalp, most notably in alopecia totalis/universalis. The study found tofacitinib significantly decreased scalp clonality and expanded CD8+ clones among the top 100.

The CDR3 runs 16 residues. Germline lookup yields CDR1 SGHDT and CDR2 YYEEEE. Trimming cost V 1 base and J 1 base; bases outside gene matches: 5. This sample comprised CD4+ T cells sorted from blood, obtained at week 4, from a patient treated with tofacitinib. The gene calls are TRBV5-6 and TRBJ1-5; 7 bases agree with TRBD1. The clonotype originates from a human donor with alopecia areata. The DNA of the CDR3 is TGTGCCAGCAGCTTGAGACAGGGAAGGAGCAATCAGCCCCAGCATTTT. Translating it yields CASSLRQGRSNQPQHF.